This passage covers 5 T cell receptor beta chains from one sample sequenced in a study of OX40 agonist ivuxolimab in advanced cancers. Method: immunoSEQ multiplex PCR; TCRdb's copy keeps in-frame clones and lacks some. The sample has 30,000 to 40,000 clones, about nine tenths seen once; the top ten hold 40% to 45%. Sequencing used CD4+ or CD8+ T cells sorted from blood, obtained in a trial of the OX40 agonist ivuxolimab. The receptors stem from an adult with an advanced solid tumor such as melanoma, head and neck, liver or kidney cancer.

The CDR3 is CASSRLGTDSYEQYF. The CDR3 DNA follows: TGTGCCAGCAGTAGATTGGGGACGGATTCCTACGAGCAGTACTTC. This chain links TRBV27 with TRBJ2-7, with D perhaps given as TRBD1 or TRBD2 (5 bases each). This CDR3 is 15 amino acids long. The germline CDR1 and CDR2 sequences are MNHEY and SMNVEV (reference sequence). Trimming pared 5 bases from V and 1 base from J, leaving 15 bases between.

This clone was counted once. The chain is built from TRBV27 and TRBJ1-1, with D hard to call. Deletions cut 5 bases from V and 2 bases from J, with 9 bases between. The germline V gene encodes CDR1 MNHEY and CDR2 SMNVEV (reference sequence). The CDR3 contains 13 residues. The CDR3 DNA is TGTGCCAGCAGTACTCTCACTAACACTGAAGCTTTCTTT. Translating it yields CASSTLTNTEAFF.

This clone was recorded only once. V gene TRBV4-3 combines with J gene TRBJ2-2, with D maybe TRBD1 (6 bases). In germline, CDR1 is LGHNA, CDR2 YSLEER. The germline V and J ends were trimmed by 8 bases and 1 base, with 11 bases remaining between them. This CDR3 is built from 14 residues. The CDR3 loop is CASETGRNTGELFF. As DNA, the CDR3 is TGCGCCAGCGAGACAGGCCGGAACACCGGGGAGCTGTTTTTT.

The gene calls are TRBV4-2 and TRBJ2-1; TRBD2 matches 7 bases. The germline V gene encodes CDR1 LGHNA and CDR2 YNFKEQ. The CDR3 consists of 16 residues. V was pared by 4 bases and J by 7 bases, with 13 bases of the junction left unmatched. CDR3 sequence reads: CASSPSLQRGLNEQFF. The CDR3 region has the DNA TGTGCCAGCAGCCCCTCCCTCCAGCGGGGTTTGAATGAGCAGTTCTTC.

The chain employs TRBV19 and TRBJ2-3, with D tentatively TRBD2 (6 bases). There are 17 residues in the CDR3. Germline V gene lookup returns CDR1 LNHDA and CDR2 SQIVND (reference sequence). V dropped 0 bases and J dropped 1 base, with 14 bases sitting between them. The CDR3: CASSIDRDWSGTDTQYF. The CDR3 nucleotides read TGTGCCAGTAGTATAGATCGGGACTGGAGCGGCACAGATACGCAGTATTTT.